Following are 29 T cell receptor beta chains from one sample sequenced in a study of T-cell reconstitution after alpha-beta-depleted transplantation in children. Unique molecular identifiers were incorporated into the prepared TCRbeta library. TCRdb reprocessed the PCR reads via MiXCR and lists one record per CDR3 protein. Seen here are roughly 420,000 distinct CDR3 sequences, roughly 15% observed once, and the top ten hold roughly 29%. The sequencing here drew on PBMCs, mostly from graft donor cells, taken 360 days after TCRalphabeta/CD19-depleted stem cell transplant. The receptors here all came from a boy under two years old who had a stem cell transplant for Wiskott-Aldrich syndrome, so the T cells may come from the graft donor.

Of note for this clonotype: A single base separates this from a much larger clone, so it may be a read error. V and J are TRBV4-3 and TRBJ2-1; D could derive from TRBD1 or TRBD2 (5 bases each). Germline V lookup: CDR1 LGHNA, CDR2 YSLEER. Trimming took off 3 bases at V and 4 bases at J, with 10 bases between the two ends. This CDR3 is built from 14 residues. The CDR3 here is CASSHKRGYNEQFF. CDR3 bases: TGCGCCAGCAGCCATAAGAGGGGTTACAATGAGCAGTTCTTC.

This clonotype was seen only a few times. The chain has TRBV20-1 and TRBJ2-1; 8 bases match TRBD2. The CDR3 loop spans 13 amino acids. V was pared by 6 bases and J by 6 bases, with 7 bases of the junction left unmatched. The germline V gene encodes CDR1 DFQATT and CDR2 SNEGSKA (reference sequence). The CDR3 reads CSAAGTRVNEQFF. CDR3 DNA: TGCAGTGCGGCCGGGACTAGAGTCAATGAGCAGTTCTTC.

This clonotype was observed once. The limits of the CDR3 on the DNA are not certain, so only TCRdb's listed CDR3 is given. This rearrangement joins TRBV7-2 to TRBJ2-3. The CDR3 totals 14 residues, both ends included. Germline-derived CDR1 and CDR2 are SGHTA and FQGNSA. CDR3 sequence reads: CASSSILGTDTQYF.

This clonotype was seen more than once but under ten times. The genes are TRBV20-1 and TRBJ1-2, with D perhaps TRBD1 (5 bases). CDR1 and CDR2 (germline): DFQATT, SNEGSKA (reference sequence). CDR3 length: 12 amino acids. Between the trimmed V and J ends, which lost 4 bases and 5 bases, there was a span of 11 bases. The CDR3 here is CSAKIQVYGYTF. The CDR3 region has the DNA TGCAGTGCTAAAATACAGGTTTATGGCTACACCTTC.

The CDR3 DNA reads TGCGCCAGCAGCCTTGGACTACCTGGGGATACGCAGTATTTT. This translates into CASSLGLPGDTQYF. The chain carries TRBV4-1 and TRBJ2-3; weak D call: TRBD2 (6 bases). V shed 4 bases and J shed 6 bases, with 14 bases lying between them. Germline-derived CDR1 and CDR2 are MGHRA and YSYEKL. CDR3 length: 14 residues.

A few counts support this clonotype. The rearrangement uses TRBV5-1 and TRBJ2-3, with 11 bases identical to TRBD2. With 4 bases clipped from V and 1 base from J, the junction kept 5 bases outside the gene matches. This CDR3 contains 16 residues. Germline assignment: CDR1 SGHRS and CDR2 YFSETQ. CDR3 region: CASSPTGLAGTDTQYF. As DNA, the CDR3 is TGCGCCAGCAGCCCAACGGGACTAGCGGGCACAGATACGCAGTATTTT.

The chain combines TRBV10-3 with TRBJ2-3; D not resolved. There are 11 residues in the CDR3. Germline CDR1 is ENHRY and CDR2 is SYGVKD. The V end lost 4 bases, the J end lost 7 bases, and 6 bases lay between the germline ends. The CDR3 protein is CAISGGNTQYF. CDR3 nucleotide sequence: TGTGCCATCAGTGGGGGAAATACGCAGTATTTT.

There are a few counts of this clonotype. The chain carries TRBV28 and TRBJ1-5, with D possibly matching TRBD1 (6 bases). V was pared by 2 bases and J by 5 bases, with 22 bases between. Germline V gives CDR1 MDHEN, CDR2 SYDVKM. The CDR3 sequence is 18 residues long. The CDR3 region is CASSLPPHRAGGDQPQHF. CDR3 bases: TGTGCCAGCAGTTTACCCCCCCACAGGGCCGGGGGGGATCAGCCCCAGCATTTT.

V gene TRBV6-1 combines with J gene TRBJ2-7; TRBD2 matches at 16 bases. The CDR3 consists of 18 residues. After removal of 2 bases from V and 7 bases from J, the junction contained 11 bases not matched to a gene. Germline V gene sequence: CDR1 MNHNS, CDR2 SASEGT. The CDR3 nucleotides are TGTGCCAGCAGTGAAAGGTTCGGGGGACTAGCGGGAGGGGGTGAGCAGTACTTC. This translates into CASSERFGGLAGGGEQYF.

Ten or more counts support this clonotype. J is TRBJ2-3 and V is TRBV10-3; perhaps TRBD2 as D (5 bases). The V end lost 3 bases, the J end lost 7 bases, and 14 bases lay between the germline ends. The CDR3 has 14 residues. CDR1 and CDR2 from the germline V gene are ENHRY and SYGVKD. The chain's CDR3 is CAISETRFSNTQYF. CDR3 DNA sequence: TGTGCCATCAGTGAAACTAGGTTCTCGAATACGCAGTATTTT.

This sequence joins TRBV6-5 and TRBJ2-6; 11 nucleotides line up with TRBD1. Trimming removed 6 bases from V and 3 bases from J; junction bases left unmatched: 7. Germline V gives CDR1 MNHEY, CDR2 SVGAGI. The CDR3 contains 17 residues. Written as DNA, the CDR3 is TGTGCCAGCAGGCAAAAGGGACAGGGGGTTGGGGCCAACGTCCTGACTTTC. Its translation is CASRQKGQGVGANVLTF.

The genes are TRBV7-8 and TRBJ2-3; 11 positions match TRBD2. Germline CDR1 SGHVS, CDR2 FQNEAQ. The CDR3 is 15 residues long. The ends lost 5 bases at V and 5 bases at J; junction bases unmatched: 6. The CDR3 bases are TGTGCCAGCAGCCTTAGCGGGAGGGCCGTAGATACGCAGTATTTT. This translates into CASSLSGRAVDTQYF.

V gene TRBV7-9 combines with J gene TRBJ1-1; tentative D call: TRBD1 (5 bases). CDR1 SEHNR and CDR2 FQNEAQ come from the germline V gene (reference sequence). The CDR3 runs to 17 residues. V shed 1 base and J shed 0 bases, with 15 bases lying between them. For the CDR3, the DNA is TGTGCCAGCAGCTTAGACGGGGGAAGCCGGATGAACACTGAAGCTTTCTTT. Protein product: CASSLDGGSRMNTEAFF.

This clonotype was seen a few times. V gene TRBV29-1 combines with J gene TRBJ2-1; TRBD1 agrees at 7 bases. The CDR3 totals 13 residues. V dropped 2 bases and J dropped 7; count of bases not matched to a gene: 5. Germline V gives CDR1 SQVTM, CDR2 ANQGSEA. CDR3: CSVETGVPNEQFF. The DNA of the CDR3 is TGCAGCGTTGAAACAGGGGTGCCTAATGAGCAGTTCTTC.

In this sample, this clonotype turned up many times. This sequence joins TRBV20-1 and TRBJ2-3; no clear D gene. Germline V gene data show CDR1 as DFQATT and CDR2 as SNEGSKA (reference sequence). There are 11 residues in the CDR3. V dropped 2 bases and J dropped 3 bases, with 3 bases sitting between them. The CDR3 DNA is TGCAGTGCTAGAAGGACAGATACGCAGTATTTT. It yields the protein CSARRTDTQYF.

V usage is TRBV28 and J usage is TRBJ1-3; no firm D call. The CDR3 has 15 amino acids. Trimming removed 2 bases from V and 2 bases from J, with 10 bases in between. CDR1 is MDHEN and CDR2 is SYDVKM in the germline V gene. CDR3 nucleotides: TGTGCCAGCAGTTTAAGAGGGATTGCTGGAAACACCATATATTTT. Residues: CASSLRGIAGNTIYF.

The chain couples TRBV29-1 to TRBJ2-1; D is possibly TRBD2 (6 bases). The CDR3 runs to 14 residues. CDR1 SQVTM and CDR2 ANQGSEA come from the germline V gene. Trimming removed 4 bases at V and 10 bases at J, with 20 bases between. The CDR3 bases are TGCAGCGTTGTACGTCGGGGAACGGGAGCGGAGCAGTTCTTC. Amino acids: CSVVRRGTGAEQFF.

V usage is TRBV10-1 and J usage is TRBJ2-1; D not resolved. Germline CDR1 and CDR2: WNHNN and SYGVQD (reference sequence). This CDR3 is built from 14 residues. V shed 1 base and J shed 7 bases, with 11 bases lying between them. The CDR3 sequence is CASSEFPAGNEQFF. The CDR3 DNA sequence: TGCGCCAGCAGTGAGTTCCCGGCCGGGAATGAGCAGTTCTTC.

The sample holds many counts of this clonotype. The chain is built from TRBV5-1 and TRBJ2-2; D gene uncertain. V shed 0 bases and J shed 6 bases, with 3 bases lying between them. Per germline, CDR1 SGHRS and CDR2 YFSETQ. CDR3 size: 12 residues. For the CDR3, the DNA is TGCGCCAGCAGCTTGGCTGCCGGGGAGCTGTTTTTT. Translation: CASSLAAGELFF.

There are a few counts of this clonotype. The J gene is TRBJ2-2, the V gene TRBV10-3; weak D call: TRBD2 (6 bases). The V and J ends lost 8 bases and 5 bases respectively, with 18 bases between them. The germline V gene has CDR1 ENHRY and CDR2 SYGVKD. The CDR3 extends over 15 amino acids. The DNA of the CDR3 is TGTGCCATCTGGGATCCCGGGAGAGGTACCGGGGAGCTGTTTTTT. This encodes CAIWDPGRGTGELFF.

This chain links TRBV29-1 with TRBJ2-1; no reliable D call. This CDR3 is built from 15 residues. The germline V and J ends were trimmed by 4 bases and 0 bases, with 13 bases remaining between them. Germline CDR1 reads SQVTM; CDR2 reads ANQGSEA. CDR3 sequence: CSVGQHKSSYNEQFF. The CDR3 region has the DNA TGCAGCGTTGGCCAGCATAAAAGCTCCTACAATGAGCAGTTCTTC.

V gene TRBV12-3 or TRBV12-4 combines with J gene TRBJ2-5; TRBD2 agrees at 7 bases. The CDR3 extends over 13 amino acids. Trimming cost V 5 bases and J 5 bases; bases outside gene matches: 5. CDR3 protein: CASSPIGGETQYF. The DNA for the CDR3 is TGTGCCAGCAGTCCGATCGGGGGGGAGACCCAGTACTTC.

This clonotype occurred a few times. DNA for the CDR3: TGTGCCACCAGTGCCCCGACGGCCAGGGGCGGCTACGAGCAGTACTTC. It yields the protein CATSAPTARGGYEQYF. The chain combines TRBV24-1 with TRBJ2-7, with D possibly TRBD1 on 6 matching bases. Germline V CDR1 and CDR2: KGHDR, SFDVKD. The CDR3 has 16 amino acids. Trimming left V 5 bases short and J 3 bases short, with 19 bases between.

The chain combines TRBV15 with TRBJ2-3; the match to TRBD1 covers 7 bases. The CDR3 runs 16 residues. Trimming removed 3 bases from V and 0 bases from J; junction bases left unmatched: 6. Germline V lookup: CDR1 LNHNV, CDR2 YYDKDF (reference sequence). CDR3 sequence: CATSRTRTGSTDTQYF. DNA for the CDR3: TGTGCCACCAGCAGGACGCGGACAGGTAGCACAGATACGCAGTATTTT.

The CDR3 loop is CASKQTGLGPYEQYF. CDR3 bases: TGCGCCAGTAAGCAGACGGGACTTGGCCCCTACGAGCAGTACTTC. This rearrangement joins TRBV5-1 to TRBJ2-7; maybe TRBD2 (6 bases). The CDR3 runs to 15 residues. V was pared by 8 bases and J by 2 bases, with 20 bases between. Per the germline V gene, CDR1 is SGHRS and CDR2 is YFSETQ.

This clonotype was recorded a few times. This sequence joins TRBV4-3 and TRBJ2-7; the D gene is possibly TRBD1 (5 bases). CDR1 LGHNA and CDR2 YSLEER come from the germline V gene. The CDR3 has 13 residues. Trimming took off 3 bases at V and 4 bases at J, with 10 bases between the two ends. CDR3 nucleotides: TGCGCCAGCAGCCACGAAGGACAATACGAGCAGTACTTC. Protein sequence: CASSHEGQYEQYF.

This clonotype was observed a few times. The CDR3 reads CASSLVRSYNEQFF. In nucleotides, the CDR3 is TGTGCCAGCAGCTTAGTCCGGAGTTACAATGAGCAGTTCTTC. V gene TRBV7-9 combines with J gene TRBJ2-1; D is ambiguous. The CDR3 extends over 14 amino acids. Germline V gives CDR1 SEHNR, CDR2 FQNEAQ (reference sequence). Trimming removed 1 base at V and 4 bases at J, with 8 bases between.

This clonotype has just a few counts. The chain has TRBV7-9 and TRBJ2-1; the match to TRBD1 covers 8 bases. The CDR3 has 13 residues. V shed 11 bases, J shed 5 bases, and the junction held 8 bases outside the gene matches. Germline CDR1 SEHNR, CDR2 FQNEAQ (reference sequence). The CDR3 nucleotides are TGTGCCGGCTCTGGGACAGGCCACAATGAGCAGTTCTTC. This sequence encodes CAGSGTGHNEQFF.

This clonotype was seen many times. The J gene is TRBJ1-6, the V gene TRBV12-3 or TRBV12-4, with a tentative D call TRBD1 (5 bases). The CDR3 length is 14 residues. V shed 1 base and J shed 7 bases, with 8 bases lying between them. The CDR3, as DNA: TGTGCCAGCAGTTTAGGCAGGGTGAATTCACCCCTCCACTTT. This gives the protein CASSLGRVNSPLHF.